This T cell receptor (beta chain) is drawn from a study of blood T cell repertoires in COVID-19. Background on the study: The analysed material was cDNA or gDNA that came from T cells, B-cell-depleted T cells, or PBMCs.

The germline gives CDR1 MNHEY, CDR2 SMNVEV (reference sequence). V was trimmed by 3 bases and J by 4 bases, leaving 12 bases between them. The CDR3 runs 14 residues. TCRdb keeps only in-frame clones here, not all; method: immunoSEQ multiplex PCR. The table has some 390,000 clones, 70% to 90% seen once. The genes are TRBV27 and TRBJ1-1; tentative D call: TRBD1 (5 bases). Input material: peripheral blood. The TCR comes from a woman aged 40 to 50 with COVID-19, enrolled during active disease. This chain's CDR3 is CASSFLGPFTEAFF. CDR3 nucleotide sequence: TGTGCCAGCAGTTTTTTGGGGCCGTTCACTGAAGCTTTCTTT.